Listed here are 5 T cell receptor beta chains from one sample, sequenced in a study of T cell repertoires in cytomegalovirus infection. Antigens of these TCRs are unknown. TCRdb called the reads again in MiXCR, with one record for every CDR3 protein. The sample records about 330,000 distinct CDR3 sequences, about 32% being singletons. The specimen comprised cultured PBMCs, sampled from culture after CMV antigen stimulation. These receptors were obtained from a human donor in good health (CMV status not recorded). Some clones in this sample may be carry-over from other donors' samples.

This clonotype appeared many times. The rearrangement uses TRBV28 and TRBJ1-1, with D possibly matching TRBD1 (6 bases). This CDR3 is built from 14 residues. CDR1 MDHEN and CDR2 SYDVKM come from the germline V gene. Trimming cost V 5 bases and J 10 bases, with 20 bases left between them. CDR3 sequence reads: CASSLRAGAGIAFF. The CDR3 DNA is TGTGCCAGCAGTCTTAGGGCGGGGGCTGGTATAGCTTTCTTT.

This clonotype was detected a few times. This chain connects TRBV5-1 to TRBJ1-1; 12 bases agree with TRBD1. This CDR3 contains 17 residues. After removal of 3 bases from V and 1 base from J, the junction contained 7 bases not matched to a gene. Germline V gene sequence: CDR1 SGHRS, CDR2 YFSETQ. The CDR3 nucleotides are TGCGCCAGCAGCTGGGGGACAGGGGGCGCGGGGAACACTGAAGCTTTCTTT. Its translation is CASSWGTGGAGNTEAFF. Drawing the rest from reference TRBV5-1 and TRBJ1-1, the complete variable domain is KAGVTQTPRYLIKTRGQQVTLSCSPISGHRSVSWYQQTPGQGLQFLFEYFSETQRNKGNFPGRFSGRQFSNSRSEMNVSTLELGDSALYLCASSWGTGGAGNTEAFFGQGTRLTVV.

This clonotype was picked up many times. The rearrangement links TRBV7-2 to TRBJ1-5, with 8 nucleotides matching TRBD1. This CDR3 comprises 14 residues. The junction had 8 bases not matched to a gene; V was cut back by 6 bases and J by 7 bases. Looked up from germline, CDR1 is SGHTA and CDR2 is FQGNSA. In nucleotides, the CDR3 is TGTGCCAGCAGTAACAGGGGGTTAGGCCAGCCCCAGCATTTT. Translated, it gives CASSNRGLGQPQHF. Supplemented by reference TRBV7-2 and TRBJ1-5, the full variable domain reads GAGVSQSPSNKVTEKGKDVELRCDPISGHTALYWYRQSLGQGLEFLIYFQGNSAPDKSGLPSDRFSAERTGGSVSTLTIQRTQQEDSAVYLCASSNRGLGQPQHFGDGTRLSIL.

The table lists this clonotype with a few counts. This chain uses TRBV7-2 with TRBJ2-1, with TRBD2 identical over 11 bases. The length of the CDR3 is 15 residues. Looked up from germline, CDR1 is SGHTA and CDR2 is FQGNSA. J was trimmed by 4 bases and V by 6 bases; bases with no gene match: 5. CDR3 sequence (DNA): TGTGCCAGCAGACTAGCGGGAGTATCTTACAATGAGCAGTTCTTC. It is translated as CASRLAGVSYNEQFF.

DNA of the CDR3: TGTGCCAGCAGGCGGACTAGCGGGAGGAACAATGAGCAGTTCTTC. This translates into CASRRTSGRNNEQFF. V and J are TRBV7-2 and TRBJ2-1, with 14 nucleotides matching TRBD2. The CDR3 length is 15 residues. After removal of 6 bases from V and 5 bases from J, the junction contained 3 bases not matched to a gene. Germline lookup yields CDR1 SGHTA and CDR2 FQGNSA.